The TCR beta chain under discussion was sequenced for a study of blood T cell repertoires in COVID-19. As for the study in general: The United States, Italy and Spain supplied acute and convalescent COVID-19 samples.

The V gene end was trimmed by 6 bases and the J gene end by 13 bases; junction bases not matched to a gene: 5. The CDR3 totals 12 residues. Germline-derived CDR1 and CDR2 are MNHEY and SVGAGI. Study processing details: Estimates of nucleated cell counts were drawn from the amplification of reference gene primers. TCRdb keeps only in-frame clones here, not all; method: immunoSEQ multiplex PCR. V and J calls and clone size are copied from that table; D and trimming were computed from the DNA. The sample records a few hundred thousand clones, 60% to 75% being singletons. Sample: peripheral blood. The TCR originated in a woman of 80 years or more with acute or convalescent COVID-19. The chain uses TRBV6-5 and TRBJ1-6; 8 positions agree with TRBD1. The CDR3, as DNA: TGTGCCAGCAGCCCGACAGGGGTTCCCCTCCACTTT. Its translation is CASSPTGVPLHF.